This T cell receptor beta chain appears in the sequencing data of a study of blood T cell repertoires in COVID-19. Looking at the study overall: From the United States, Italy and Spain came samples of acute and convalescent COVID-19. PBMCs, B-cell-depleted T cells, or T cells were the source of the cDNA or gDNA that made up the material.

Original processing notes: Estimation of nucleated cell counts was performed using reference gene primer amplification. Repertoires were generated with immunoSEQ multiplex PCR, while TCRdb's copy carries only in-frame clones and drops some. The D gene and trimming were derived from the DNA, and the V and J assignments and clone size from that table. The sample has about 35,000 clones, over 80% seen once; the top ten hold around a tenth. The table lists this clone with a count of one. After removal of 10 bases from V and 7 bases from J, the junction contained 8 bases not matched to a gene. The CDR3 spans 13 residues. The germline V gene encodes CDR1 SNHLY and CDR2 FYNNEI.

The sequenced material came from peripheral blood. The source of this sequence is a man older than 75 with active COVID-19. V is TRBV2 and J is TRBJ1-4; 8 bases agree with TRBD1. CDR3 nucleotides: TGTGCCACCGAGGACAGGGATTTTGAAAAACTGTTTTTT. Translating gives CATEDRDFEKLFF.